This passage covers 2 T cell receptor beta chains from one sample sequenced in a study of T cell responses to AZD1222 COVID-19 vaccine. Profiled with immunoSEQ multiplex PCR; TCRdb holds only in-frame clones, not every one. The sample has some 120,000 clones, about nine tenths seen once; the top ten hold 6% to 9%. The source material was peripheral blood, sampled on day 0 of AZD1222 vaccination. The receptors were gathered from an adult in good health.

The chain couples TRBV5-6 to TRBJ2-5; 12 positions match TRBD2. Germline V CDR1 and CDR2: SGHDT, YYEEEE. This CDR3 is 16 amino acids long. The J segment lost 5 bases and the V segment lost 0 bases, leaving 5 bases of the junction unmatched. CDR3 loop: CASSLVTSGSRETQYF. The CDR3, as DNA: TGTGCCAGCAGCTTGGTGACTAGCGGGAGTCGGGAGACCCAGTACTTC.

The gene calls are TRBV24-1 and TRBJ2-3; D may correspond to TRBD1 or TRBD2 (5 bases each). V gave up 7 bases and J gave up 3 bases, with 16 bases separating them. This CDR3 is built from 15 residues. From germline, CDR1 is KGHDR and CDR2 SFDVKD. CDR3 DNA: TGTGCCACCAGGGATGGGGGAGCTCCGACAGATACGCAGTATTTT. Encoded protein: CATRDGGAPTDTQYF.